This TCR beta chain was sequenced in a study of cytomegalovirus exposure and HLA in healthy donors. Overall study context: Previous work identified roughly 120 million unique TCR beta sequences from 150 million to 200 million T cells. Study-wide results and limits: Most TCR sequences were rare, but some public TCRs occurred in many donors.

As regards this clone: Its target is unknown.

Primers included in the PCR were 60 Vbeta and 13 Jbeta primers. Measured with immunoSEQ multiplex PCR; TCRdb has only the in-frame clones, and not every one. The sample gives 150,000 or so clones, 77% of which show up once; 1.5% to 2% is in the top ten. This sequence originates from a woman aged 25 to 39 in good health and CMV-seronegative. The sequenced sample consisted of PBMCs.

In DNA, the CDR3 is TGTGCCAGCAGTTTCGGGCAGGGAGGGACCGGGGAGCTGTTTTTT. It is translated as CASSFGQGGTGELFF. The chain employs TRBV27 and TRBJ2-2; the match to TRBD2 covers 7 bases. Germline lookup yields CDR1 MNHEY and CDR2 SMNVEV (reference sequence). With V trimmed by 3 bases and J by 5 bases, 6 bases remained unmatched. This CDR3 region has 15 residues.